These T cell receptor beta chains were read from a single sample in a study of CD8+ T cells in alopecia areata. Assay: immunoSEQ multiplex PCR; the TCRdb copy retains only in-frame clones and omits some. The table lists under 200,000 clones, roughly 65% of them singletons. Sequences were derived from CD4+ T cells sorted from blood, sampled at week 4, from a patient treated with tofacitinib. All receptors derive from a human donor with alopecia areata. Both conserved end residues are part of each CDR3. The D gene is left open where the match is weak. Only some rows state a clone size, as once, few, many or a class for expanded clones.

V	J	D	size	CDR3	DNA
TRBV30	TRBJ2-1	TRBD2	.	CAGRTSGVNEQFF	TGTGCCGGAAGGACTAGCGGGGTTAATGAGCAGTTCTTC
TRBV5-1	TRBJ2-5	TRBD1	.	CASSLRQGARGTQYF	TGCGCCAGCAGCCTTCGACAGGGGGCCCGGGGGACCCAGTACTTC
TRBV9	TRBJ1-1	TRBD1	.	CASSGKQGRVGTEAFF	TGTGCCAGCAGCGGTAAACAGGGGAGGGTGGGGACTGAAGCTTTCTTT
TRBV5-4	TRBJ1-1	.	.	CASSRRAGRDTEAFF	TGTGCCAGCAGCCGCAGGGCAGGGCGAGACACTGAAGCTTTCTTT
TRBV9	TRBJ2-3	.	.	CASSVEFTDTQYF	TGTGCCAGCAGCGTAGAGTTCACAGATACGCAGTATTTT
TRBV7-2	TRBJ2-3	.	.	CASSLLWDTQYF	TGTGCCAGCAGCTTGCTATGGGATACGCAGTATTTT
TRBV7-2	TRBJ2-3	.	.	CASSFTDTQYF	TGTGCCAGCAGCTTTACGGATACGCAGTATTTT
TRBV30	TRBJ1-6	.	.	CAWSAGGSPLHF	TGTGCCTGGAGTGCTGGGGGCTCACCCCTCCACTTT
TRBV2	TRBJ2-2	TRBD1	.	CASSERTGYTGELFF	TGTGCCAGCAGTGAGCGGACAGGGTACACCGGGGAGCTGTTTTTT
TRBV19	TRBJ2-1	TRBD1	many	CASSLPGQGDYEQFF	TGTGCCAGTAGTTTACCGGGACAGGGGGATTATGAGCAGTTCTTC
TRBV10-3	TRBJ2-3	.	.	CAIRAGGPTTDTQYF	TGTGCCATCAGGGCCGGGGGGCCTACCACAGATACGCAGTATTTT
TRBV5-6	TRBJ1-1	.	.	CASSLGTLGTEAFF	TGTGCCAGCAGCTTGGGTACTCTTGGCACTGAAGCTTTCTTT
TRBV27	TRBJ1-5	.	.	CASSGVGQPQHF	TGTGCCAGCAGTGGGGTGGGTCAGCCCCAGCATTTT
TRBV5-6	TRBJ2-1	TRBD2	.	CASSLLAGLYNEQFF	TGTGCCAGCAGCTTACTAGCGGGGCTCTACAATGAGCAGTTCTTC
TRBV5-1	TRBJ2-2	.	.	CASKPSRGGDTGELFF	TGCGCCAGCAAGCCTTCTCGGGGTGGAGACACCGGGGAGCTGTTTTTT
TRBV29-1	TRBJ2-3	.	.	CSGYRDPVGGTQYF	TGCAGCGGCTACCGGGACCCAGTGGGGGGTACGCAGTATTTT
TRBV6-6	TRBJ2-5	.	few	CASSYGIPETQYF	TGTGCCAGCAGTTACGGCATTCCGGAGACCCAGTACTTC
TRBV25-1	TRBJ1-4	.	.	CASSGMTAPNEKLFF	TGTGCCAGCAGCGGAATGACAGCCCCTAATGAAAAACTGTTTTTT
TRBV12-5	TRBJ2-1	.	few	CASGLVLSRTAISNSYNEQFF	TGTGCTAGTGGTTTGGTACTATCTAGGACGGCCATCTCGAACTCCTACAATGAGCAGTTCTTC
TRBV2	TRBJ1-2	.	.	CASSTMPLNYGYTF	TGTGCCAGCAGTACGATGCCTCTCAACTATGGCTACACCTTC
TRBV6-6	TRBJ1-1	.	.	CASSSVGGAFF	TGTGCCAGCAGTTCGGTGGGAGGAGCTTTCTTT
TRBV10-3	TRBJ2-5	TRBD2	.	CAIGGGETQYF	TGTGCCATCGGGGGGGGAGAGACCCAGTACTTC